The present TCR beta chain was sequenced within a study of shared clonotypes between healthy human individuals. The table lists this clone with a count of one. Genomic DNA belonging to each subset was distributed in equal measure over several immunoSEQ plates. Unsorted PBMC contributed 250 to 350 ng DNA, tens of thousands of T cell genomes, to each replicate PCR. Sequencing was performed with immunoSEQ multiplex PCR; in TCRdb, only in-frame clones are kept and a portion is missing. The table lists 450,000 to 600,000 clones, around 74% of them singletons, with approximately 12% in the top ten. Sequenced input: PBMCs. This TCR was recovered from a woman aged 40 to 50 in good health. Some clones in this sample may be carry-over from other donors' samples.

CDR3 sequence: CASIPGGRGDEQYF. As DNA, the CDR3 is TGTGCCAGCATCCCAGGGGGCCGAGGGGACGAGCAGTACTTC. V usage is TRBV28 and J usage is TRBJ2-7; 8 bases map to TRBD1. CDR1 and CDR2 from the germline V gene are MDHEN and SYDVKM. V lost 7 bases, J lost 5 bases, and 10 bases stayed unmatched. CDR3 length equals 14 residues.